This TCR beta chain was obtained from a study of Ad26.COV2.S vaccination and SARS-CoV-2 variants (dated by TCRdb to about 2021). Looking at the study overall: Donors in the vaccine arm were drawn from COV1001, a phase I-IIa trial of Ad26.COV2.S in healthy adults that was multicentre, randomized, double-blind and placebo-controlled. Investigators did not know the trial group allocation while performing experiments and assessing outcomes. Dosing of Ad26.COV2.S was intramuscular, at either 5x10^10 or 1x10^11 viral particles, delivered as one shot or as two shots spaced 56 days apart. A total of 32 samples were included in the TCR-sequenced set, comprising around 20 Ad26.COV2.S vaccine recipients, 5 placebo recipients and 8 SARS-CoV-2 convalescent individuals. Trial participants were randomized into five groups of five, in which low-dose or high-dose Ad26.COV2.S was given once or twice, or placebo was given on both occasions. The specificity and breadth of SARS-CoV-2-reactive T cell receptors after Ad26.COV2.S vaccination were assessed by TCRbeta repertoire sequencing.

The sample's treatment or condition label is to be understood as: some 20 received Ad26.COV2.S at low or high dose, single or two shots; about 5 received placebo; per-sample allocation not given. Repertoires of vaccine and placebo recipients were sequenced from samples collected on day 63 after the first injection. Cohort 1b enrolled about two dozen adults aged 18-55 years at a single site in Boston, USA, between 29 July and 7 August 2020. Ad26.COV2.S consisted of a replication-incompetent adenovirus type 26 vector by which a prefusion-stabilized SARS-CoV-2 spike protein from the original Wuhan strain was expressed. The germline V gene encodes CDR1 SGHTA and CDR2 FQGTGA. The CDR3 goes from the cysteine to the phenylalanine over 14 residues. The sequence is cut down to CDR3 DNA, 42 bases in frame from base 1. At the junction V is shortened by 3 bases and J by 7 bases; bases outside the gene matches: 5.

Here is what the overall study found, with its caveats: Substantial breadth of spike-specific CD8+ and CD4+ T cell responses was reported after vaccination. The authors noted that total T cell responses may have been underestimated by the TCR breadth and depth analyses. The study was not powered for comparison of responses between vaccine doses or regimens. Vaccine and placebo recipients had similar non-spike TCR breadth, a finding consistent with the vaccine containing only spike. Ad26.COV2.S recipients had higher spike-specific TCR breadth than placebo recipients (P = 0.0014).

With regard to this clone: It lacks a known antigen. Base qualities are not recorded, but no much larger clone differs from it by a single base.

The immunoSEQ Assay was the method used to sequence TCRbeta CDR3 regions. After extraction, genomic DNA underwent amplification by bias-controlled multiplex PCR, followed by high-throughput sequencing. The paper's data handling went like this. Collapsing and filtering of sequences were performed to quantify the absolute abundance of each unique TCRbeta CDR3 region. Usable DNA was measured by amplifying reference genes present in all nucleated cells, and TCRbeta template counts were normalized to that usable DNA to estimate T cell fraction. Repertoire TCRs were annotated as SARS-CoV-2-specific by exact matching of V gene, CDR3 amino acid sequence and J gene to a known reactive TCR set. The reference SARS-CoV-2 TCR set was derived from MIRA and filtered for enrichment in COVID-19-positive ImmuneCODE repertoires, a step that removed public or cross-reactive TCRs. Using the MIRA antigens, annotated TCRs were further analysed by specific ORF or by position within an ORF. Depth was the summed frequency of annotated unique rearrangements, while breadth was defined as annotated unique rearrangements over total unique productive rearrangements. TCR breadth was compared between groups using two-sided Wilcoxon rank-sum tests. Drawn from immuneACCESS, this table holds only the in-frame rearrangements with V and J called that TCRdb kept. Clones are partly lost; checked studies trace under half to an unresolved V gene and leave the rest unexplained. V and J calls and clone size are given by that table; D and trimming were obtained from the DNA. The sample table holds about 350,000 clones, of which less than 90% were seen once. Clones ranked in the top ten supply approximately 5.9% of the sample.

The specimen comprised peripheral blood, sampled in a trial of Ad26.COV2.S vaccine versus placebo. This receptor was identified in a person between 18 and 60 years old who received the Ad26.COV2.S COVID-19 vaccine or a placebo. The rearrangement joined TRBV7-3 to TRBJ2-1, and TRBD2 matches 8 of the central bases. The CDR3 has the sequence CASSFGGVRNEQFF. The DNA sequence is as follows: TGTGCCAGCAGCTTCGGGGGGGTTAGGAATGAGCAGTTCTTC.